This is a list of T cell receptor beta chains from one sample in a study of blood T cell repertoires in COVID-19. Sequencing used immunoSEQ multiplex PCR; TCRdb keeps in-frame clones, though not all of them. The sample gives around 100,000 clones, roughly 88% of which show up once; 0.7% to 1% is in the top ten. What was sequenced was peripheral blood. These TCRs come from a woman between 65 and 79 years old with acute or convalescent COVID-19. CDR3s include the opening cysteine and the closing phenylalanine or tryptophan. The order of the fields is D gene, J gene, V gene, clone size, CDR3 protein, CDR3 DNA. The D gene is left open where the match is weak. The listing skips clone size in some rows; elsewhere it reads once, few, many or a size class.

>.|TRBJ2-3|TRBV11-3|.
CASSGPQDTQYF
TGTGCCAGCAGCGGGCCCCAAGATACGCAGTATTTT
>.|TRBJ1-2|TRBV28|.
CASSLFGTLSVHYIIGYTF
TGTGCCAGCAGTTTATTCGGAACTTTGTCAGTTCACTATATTATTGGCTACACCTTC
>TRBD1|TRBJ1-5|TRBV27|.
CASGTGRNQPQHF
TGTGCCAGCGGGACAGGGCGCAATCAGCCCCAGCATTTT
>TRBD1|TRBJ1-2|TRBV11-2|.
CASSPGTGEGYGYTF
TGTGCCAGCAGCCCTGGGACAGGGGAAGGGTATGGCTACACCTTC
>.|TRBJ2-1|TRBV3-1/TRBV3-2|.
CASSQGPRRDEQFF
TGTGCCAGCAGCCAAGGCCCCCGGAGGGATGAGCAGTTCTTC
>.|TRBJ2-7|TRBV3-1/TRBV3-2|.
CASSPDRSSYEQYF
TGTGCCAGCAGCCCCGACAGGAGCTCCTACGAGCAGTACTTC
>.|TRBJ1-1|TRBV7-9|.
CASSTLGTSLPEAFF
TGTGCCAGCAGCACCCTCGGGACATCCCTACCCGAAGCTTTCTTT
>.|TRBJ1-4|TRBV19|.
CASSKPGAPNEKLFF
TGTGCCAGTAGTAAACCAGGGGCGCCTAATGAAAAACTGTTTTTT
>TRBD2|TRBJ2-3|TRBV28|.
CASSYQAGGSTDTQYF
TGTGCCAGCAGTTACCAAGCGGGGGGGAGCACAGATACGCAGTATTTT
>TRBD2|TRBJ2-5|TRBV7-8|once
CASSSFSFAGGEETQYF
TGTGCCAGCAGCTCCTTCTCTTTTGCGGGAGGTGAGGAGACCCAGTACTTC
>.|TRBJ2-7|TRBV9|.
CASSVGVGSTYEQYF
TGTGCCAGCAGCGTAGGGGTCGGGTCTACCTACGAGCAGTACTTC
>.|TRBJ2-3|TRBV30|.
CAWSVLKGSDTQYF
TGTGCCTGGAGTGTACTTAAGGGGTCAGATACGCAGTATTTT
>TRBD2|TRBJ2-3|TRBV19|.
CASSSSSTSGSSTDTQYF
TGTGCCAGTAGTTCCTCCTCGACTAGCGGGTCTAGCACAGATACGCAGTATTTT
>.|TRBJ2-1|TRBV9|.
CASSVGQGYNEQFF
TGTGCCAGCAGCGTAGGTCAGGGTTACAATGAGCAGTTCTTC
>.|TRBJ1-6|TRBV5-1|.
CASRGDMNSPLHF
TGCGCCAGCAGAGGGGACATGAATTCACCCCTCCACTTT
>.|TRBJ1-3|TRBV27|.
CASGSRGSGNTIYF
TGTGCCAGCGGCTCCAGGGGTTCTGGAAACACCATATATTTT
>TRBD1|TRBJ1-1|TRBV6-5|.
CASFMDRVRTEAFF
TGTGCCAGCTTCATGGACAGGGTTCGCACTGAAGCTTTCTTT
>TRBD1|TRBJ2-2|TRBV4-2|.
CASSQQTGFAGTGELFF
TGTGCCAGCAGCCAACAGACAGGGTTCGCAGGCACCGGGGAGCTGTTTTTT
>.|TRBJ2-2|TRBV19|.
CATSSATGGELFF
TGTGCCACCTCAAGCGCCACGGGCGGGGAGCTGTTTTTT
>.|TRBJ2-6|TRBV3-1/TRBV3-2|.
CASSQARDSGANVLTF
TGTGCCAGCAGCCAAGCCAGGGACTCTGGGGCCAACGTCCTGACTTTC
>TRBD1|TRBJ2-7|TRBV5-4|once
CASSFNRGAYEQYF
TGTGCCAGCAGCTTTAACAGGGGAGCGTACGAGCAGTACTTC
>TRBD1|TRBJ2-7|TRBV19|.
CASSPGTGSIFYEQYF
TGTGCCAGTAGTCCCGGGACAGGGAGCATTTTCTACGAGCAGTACTTC
>TRBD2|TRBJ2-7|TRBV11-1|.
CASSPWTSGAEQYF
TGTGCCAGCAGCCCCTGGACTAGCGGAGCGGAGCAGTACTTC
>TRBD1|TRBJ1-5|TRBV7-9|.
CASSFGTGVNQPQHF
TGTGCCAGCAGCTTCGGGACAGGGGTCAATCAGCCCCAGCATTTT
>.|TRBJ2-7|TRBV7-2|.
CASSLAGAREQYF
TGTGCCAGCAGCTTAGCGGGAGCGAGAGAGCAGTACTTC
>.|TRBJ1-1|TRBV7-8|.
CASSLALSEAFF
TGTGCCAGCAGCTTAGCTTTGAGCGAAGCTTTCTTT
>.|TRBJ2-5|TRBV24-1|.
CATSYLGTQYF
TGTGCCACCAGTTATTTGGGCACCCAGTACTTC
>.|TRBJ2-7|TRBV6-1|.
CASSELTTAYEQYF
TGTGCCAGCAGTGAACTCACCACAGCCTACGAGCAGTACTTC
>.|TRBJ2-1|TRBV11-3|.
CASSLEPSSYNEQFF
TGTGCCAGCAGCTTAGAGCCGAGCTCCTACAATGAGCAGTTCTTC
>.|TRBJ2-7|TRBV20-1|.
CSASQGWSTSSYEQYF
TGCAGTGCTAGTCAAGGCTGGAGCACCAGTTCCTACGAGCAGTACTTC
>.|TRBJ1-2|TRBV4-1|.
CASSQELRRRGENYGYTF
TGCGCCAGCAGCCAAGAGTTGCGGCGGCGGGGGGAGAACTATGGCTACACCTTC
>.|TRBJ1-1|TRBV4-1|.
CASSQAPLGTEAFF
TGCGCCAGCAGCCAAGCTCCGCTCGGCACTGAAGCTTTCTTT
>.|TRBJ2-1|TRBV14|.
CASSRQAGNEQFF
TGTGCCAGCAGCCGACAAGCTGGCAATGAGCAGTTCTTC
>.|TRBJ2-7|TRBV5-1|.
CASSLEYPGADYEQYF
TGCGCCAGCAGCTTGGAGTATCCAGGGGCGGACTACGAGCAGTACTTC
>.|TRBJ1-1|TRBV6-5|.
CASRERPNSPAFF
TGTGCCAGCAGGGAGCGACCTAATAGCCCAGCTTTCTTT
>TRBD1|TRBJ1-6|TRBV7-8|.
CASSSQGANNSPLHF
TGTGCCAGCAGTTCTCAGGGGGCCAATAATTCACCCCTCCACTTT
>TRBD2|TRBJ2-5|TRBV27|.
CASKAGLAGTGTQYF
TGTGCCAGCAAGGCGGGACTAGCGGGTACGGGGACCCAGTACTTC
>.|TRBJ1-3|TRBV30|.
CAWSPGTTASGNTIYF
TGTGCCTGGAGTCCGGGGACAACCGCCTCTGGAAACACCATATATTTT
>.|TRBJ1-5|TRBV6-5|.
CASSRQGDQPQHF
TGTGCCAGCAGTCGCCAGGGCGATCAGCCCCAGCATTTT
>TRBD1|TRBJ2-1|TRBV7-9|.
CASSLGQGLFF
TGTGCCAGCAGCTTGGGACAGGGTCTGTTCTTC
>TRBD1|TRBJ1-6|TRBV7-8|.
CASSPGGPNSPLHF
TGTGCCAGCAGCCCAGGGGGCCCAAATTCACCCCTCCACTTT
>.|TRBJ2-5|TRBV7-9|.
CASSLRQAGAQETQYF
TGTGCCAGCAGCTTACGACAGGCGGGGGCACAAGAGACCCAGTACTTC
>TRBD2|TRBJ2-2|TRBV25-1|.
CASNGGADTGELFF
TGTGCCAGCAACGGGGGGGCCGACACCGGGGAGCTGTTTTTT
>.|TRBJ2-7|TRBV4-1|once
CASSHLGYEQYF
TGCGCCAGCAGCCACCTAGGATACGAGCAGTACTTC
>.|TRBJ2-1|TRBV4-2|.
CASSQGSAKYNEQFF
TGTGCCAGCAGCCAAGGCTCCGCGAAATACAATGAGCAGTTCTTC
>.|TRBJ2-3|TRBV10-3|.
CAINRALGSTDTQYF
TGTGCCATCAACCGTGCCCTAGGATCCACAGATACGCAGTATTTT
>.|TRBJ1-6|TRBV11-2|.
CASSLKGNSPLHF
TGTGCCAGCAGCTTGAAGGGGAATTCACCCCTCCACTTT
>.|TRBJ2-5|TRBV7-3|.
CASSRNTQETQYF
TGTGCCAGCAGCCGTAATACTCAAGAGACCCAGTACTTC
>TRBD2|TRBJ2-2|TRBV3-1/TRBV3-2|.
CASSQGRGIDGELFF
TGTGCCAGCAGCCAAGGGCGGGGGATTGACGGGGAGCTGTTTTTT
>TRBD2|TRBJ2-7|TRBV27|.
CASSMWDYTYEQYF
TGTGCCAGCAGTATGTGGGACTACACCTACGAGCAGTACTTC
>TRBD2|TRBJ2-1|TRBV5-1|.
CASSWLTSGGQGEQFF
TGCGCCAGCAGCTGGCTGACTAGCGGGGGTCAGGGTGAGCAGTTCTTC
>TRBD2|TRBJ2-7|TRBV4-1|.
CASSQDHLFGGDEQYF
TGCGCCAGCAGCCAAGATCACCTCTTTGGGGGGGACGAGCAGTACTTC
>.|TRBJ1-1|TRBV6-5|.
CASSWEVNTEAFF
TGTGCCAGCAGTTGGGAGGTGAACACTGAAGCTTTCTTT
>.|TRBJ2-6|TRBV5-1|.
CASSLTGSFSGANVLTF
TGCGCCAGCAGCTTGACAGGAAGCTTCTCTGGGGCCAACGTCCTGACTTTC
>TRBD1|TRBJ2-2|TRBV5-1|.
CASRTGGRTGELFF
TGCGCCAGTCGGACAGGGGGCCGTACCGGGGAGCTGTTTTTT
>TRBD2|TRBJ2-7|TRBV2|.
CASFPGLAGNEQYF
TGTGCCAGCTTCCCGGGACTAGCGGGAAACGAGCAGTACTTC
>.|TRBJ1-5|TRBV7-8|.
CASSSDRGNQPQHF
TGTGCCAGCAGCTCCGACAGAGGAAATCAGCCCCAGCATTTT
>.|TRBJ2-5|TRBV1|.
CTSSQPLVRKETQYF
TGCACCAGCAGCCAACCGTTAGTGCGAAAAGAGACCCAGTACTTC
>.|TRBJ2-6|TRBV6-6|.
CASTRGWGANVLTF
TGTGCCAGCACGCGAGGTTGGGGGGCCAACGTCCTGACTTTC